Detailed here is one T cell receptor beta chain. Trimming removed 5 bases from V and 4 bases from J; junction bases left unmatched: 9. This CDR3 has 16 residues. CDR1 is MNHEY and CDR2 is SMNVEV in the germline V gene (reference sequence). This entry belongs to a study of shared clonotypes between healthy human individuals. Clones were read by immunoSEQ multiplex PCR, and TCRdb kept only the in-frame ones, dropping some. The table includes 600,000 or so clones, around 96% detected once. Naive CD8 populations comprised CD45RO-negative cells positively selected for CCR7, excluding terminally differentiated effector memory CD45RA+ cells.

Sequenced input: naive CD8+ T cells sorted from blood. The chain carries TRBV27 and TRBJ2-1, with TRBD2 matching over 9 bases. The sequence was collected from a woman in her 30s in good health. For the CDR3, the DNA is TGTGCCAGCAGTGACTCCCTAGCGGGACCATACAATGAGCAGTTCTTC. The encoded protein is CASSDSLAGPYNEQFF.